This T cell receptor beta chain was observed in a study of cytomegalovirus exposure and HLA in healthy donors. Turning to the study itself: Falling in the Caucasian-associated ancestry cluster were 81% of under 450 genotyped donors. Regarding the study as a whole: Presence/absence results assume similar sequencing depth per donor, which may not hold. Previous analysis showed most TCR beta V segments were productive about 87% or about 30% of the time. More clonal expansion characterized HLA-associated TCR beta chains than equally common others in a later analysis.

The PCR used 60 Vbeta and 13 Jbeta primers. Assay: immunoSEQ multiplex PCR; the TCRdb copy retains only in-frame clones and omits some. This sample has over 130,000 clones; 55% to 70% occur once, and the top ten carry roughly 7%. In regard to this clone: Antigen unknown. Germline and junction disagree at one end, which may indicate a read error.

The length of the CDR3 is 15 residues. Germline V gives CDR1 MNHNS, CDR2 SASEGT. The sequence came from an older woman in good health and CMV-seropositive. The genes are TRBV6-1 and TRBJ2-1; D perhaps matches TRBD2 (5 bases). The sequenced material came from PBMCs. The CDR3 bases are TGTGCCAGCAGGCGGGCAGATTCAATGTACAATGAGCGGTTCTTC. It encodes CASRRADSMYNERFF.